The 3 T cell receptor beta chains presented below share a single source sample, sequenced in a study of OX40 agonist ivuxolimab in advanced cancers. Data came from immunoSEQ multiplex PCR; TCRdb stores just in-frame clones and leaves some out. Of around 5,100 clones listed, 71% were seen once; the top ten hold roughly 67%. Sequenced material: CD4+ or CD8+ T cells sorted from blood, taken in a trial of the OX40 agonist ivuxolimab. Receptors originate from an adult with an advanced solid tumor such as melanoma, head and neck, liver or kidney cancer.

The chain combines TRBV5-6 with TRBJ1-6, with D unresolved. This CDR3 is 17 amino acids long. Germline assignment: CDR1 SGHDT and CDR2 YYEEEE. Trimming removed 0 bases at V and 0 bases at J, with 10 bases between. CDR3 in amino acids: CASSLAPLRSYNSPLHF. CDR3 DNA: TGTGCCAGCAGCTTGGCTCCTCTCCGCTCCTATAATTCACCCCTCCACTTT.

The V gene is TRBV27, the J gene TRBJ2-1, with 9 bases matching TRBD1. The ends lost 2 bases at V and 0 bases at J; junction bases unmatched: 2. The CDR3 loop spans 16 amino acids. The germline gives CDR1 MNHEY, CDR2 SMNVEV (reference sequence). In DNA form, the CDR3 reads TGTGCCAGCAGTTTAGGACAGGGGAGCTCCTACAATGAGCAGTTCTTC. Translating gives CASSLGQGSSYNEQFF.

This chain joins TRBV7-3 and TRBJ2-7; TRBD2 aligns across 7 bases. The V and J ends lost 4 bases and 4 bases, in that order; junction bases with no gene match: 7. CDR3 size: 14 residues. The germline gives CDR1 SGHTA, CDR2 FQGTGA. The CDR3 loop is CASSSGRGRYEQYF. Written as DNA, the CDR3 is TGTGCCAGCAGCTCGGGGAGGGGTCGGTACGAGCAGTACTTC.